This T cell receptor beta chain stems from a study of graft-versus-host responses after intestinal transplantation. Study-wide context: Transplantation in recipients was multivisceral, liver-intestinal, or isolated intestinal. The study gave all recipients anti-thymocyte globulin induction, then tacrolimus and steroids for 2 to 3 years.

Overall study results and limits: Ileal or blood samples showed some GvH clones first, and such clones were also found in recipient marrow.

Looked up from germline, CDR1 is MNHEY and CDR2 is SVGAGI. This CDR3 region has 15 residues. The V segment lost 0 bases and the J segment 3 bases; nucleotides outside the gene matches: 3. A word on this clone: Antigen specificity is unknown.

The protocol was immunoSEQ multiplex PCR, while the TCRdb copy is restricted to in-frame clones and leaves out a portion. The sample holds some 87,000 clones, more than 90% seen once. The V call is TRBV6-5, the J call TRBJ2-7; TRBD1 matches 9 bases. This sequence originates from a human donor who received an intestinal transplant. The sequencing here drew on unstimulated CD4+ T cells sorted from spleen or lymph node cells, taken before intestinal transplant. CDR3 DNA: TGTGCCAGCAGTTACTCGACAGGGGGGGGCTACGAGCAGTACTTC. Translating it yields CASSYSTGGGYEQYF.